The rows below give T cell receptor beta chains drawn from one sample of a study of vaccination and CD4 T cells after COVID-19. TCRdb redid the calling of the PCR reads with MiXCR, one entry per CDR3 protein. The data contain about 17,000 distinct CDR3 sequences, approximately 48% of them singletons. No antigens are known for them. Specimen: CD4+ T cells from blood, cultured in vitro, collected about 7 months after SARS-CoV-2 vaccination. These receptors all come from a human donor who had recovered from COVID-19. Each CDR3 is given with its conserved first and last residue. The D gene is left open where the match is weak. A row's size may be missing; if present it is once, few, many or a size class.

>.|TRBJ1-1|few|TRBV25-1
TGTGCCAGCACCCGAAATGGGCCGGGGAACACTGAAGCTTTCTTT
CASTRNGPGNTEAFF
>.|TRBJ2-6|.|TRBV15
TGTGCCACCAGCAGAGAGGGGTCCGGGGCCAACGTCCTGACTTTC
CATSREGSGANVLTF
>TRBD2|TRBJ2-7|.|TRBV20-1
TGCAGTGCTGCTCGCGGCGGGGGGGCCTACGAGCAGTACTTC
CSAARGGGAYEQYF
>.|TRBJ1-1|.|TRBV4-2
TGTGCCAGCAGCCACCTGGACAGGAACACTGAAGCTTTCTTT
CASSHLDRNTEAFF
>.|TRBJ2-5|few|TRBV7-8
TGTGCCAGCAGCTCCTATCTCACTAGGCAAGAGACCCAGTACTTC
CASSSYLTRQETQYF
>.|TRBJ1-3|.|TRBV7-9
TGTGCCAGCAGCTTTAGCTTCTCTGGAAACACCATATATTTT
CASSFSFSGNTIYF
>TRBD1|TRBJ2-3|.|TRBV9
TGTGCCAGCAGCGAAAACAGGGGGGGCACAGATACGCAGTATTTT
CASSENRGGTDTQYF
>.|TRBJ2-1|.|TRBV7-3
TGTGCCAGCAGCTCTGGACTCGGTTACAATGAGCAGTTCTTC
CASSSGLGYNEQFF
>TRBD1|TRBJ2-5|.|TRBV2
TGTGCCAGCAGTGGGGGACCTACAGGGGCCGAGACCCAGTACTTC
CASSGGPTGAETQYF
>.|TRBJ2-7|few|TRBV7-6
TGTGCCAGCAGCTTAGATACGGGCCCCGGCTACGAGCAGTACTTC
CASSLDTGPGYEQYF
>.|TRBJ1-4|.|TRBV20-1
TGCAGTGCTAGAGATCAGGACCTCGAAAAACTGTTTTTT
CSARDQDLEKLFF
>TRBD1|TRBJ1-2|.|TRBV15
TGTGCCACCAGCACCCTAGGACAGGGGGTGGATGGCTACACCTTC
CATSTLGQGVDGYTF
>.|TRBJ1-1|few|TRBV6-1
TGTGCCAGCAGGGACAGTAACCTGAACACTGAAGCTTTCTTT
CASRDSNLNTEAFF
>TRBD1|TRBJ1-6|.|TRBV18
TGTGCCAGCTCACGTGACAGGGGAACCCTTAATTCACCCCTCCACTTT
CASSRDRGTLNSPLHF
>.|TRBJ1-1|few|TRBV19
TGTGCCAGTAAGGCACAGACGAACACTGAAGCTTTCTTT
CASKAQTNTEAFF
>.|TRBJ2-3|.|TRBV20-1
TGCAGTGCTAGAGATCCCGGCACAGATACGCAGTATTTT
CSARDPGTDTQYF
>.|TRBJ1-2|.|TRBV15
TGTGCCACCAGCAGAGATACAGAAAACTATGGCTACACCTTC
CATSRDTENYGYTF
>.|TRBJ2-1|few|TRBV7-2
TGTGCCAGCAGCCCGATCGGGACTTCATACAATGAGCAGTTCTTC
CASSPIGTSYNEQFF
>.|TRBJ1-2|.|TRBV2
TGTGCCAGCAGTGAAGGGGTTAACTATGGCTACACCTTC
CASSEGVNYGYTF
>TRBD1|TRBJ2-5|.|TRBV2
TGTGCCAGCAGTGGGGACAGAGAAGAGACCCAGTACTTC
CASSGDREETQYF
>.|TRBJ2-7|.|TRBV7-2
TGTGCCAGCAGCTTAATATCGGGCTACGAGCAGTACTTC
CASSLISGYEQYF
>.|TRBJ1-2|few|TRBV28
TGTGCCAGCAGTCCCACCATTTATGGCTACACCTTC
CASSPTIYGYTF
>.|TRBJ1-2|.|TRBV20-1
TGCAGTGCTAGTCATCTTAGCTATGGCTACACCTTC
CSASHLSYGYTF
>TRBD1|TRBJ1-5|.|TRBV5-4
TGTGCCAGCAGCTTGACGTGGACAGGGAACCTTAGGAATCAGCCCCAGCATTTT
CASSLTWTGNLRNQPQHF
>.|TRBJ1-2|.|TRBV5-1
TGCGCCAGCAGCTTAGGCGGAATTGGGGGCTACACCTTC
CASSLGGIGGYTF
>.|TRBJ2-3|.|TRBV20-1
TGCAGTGCTAGCAGGGACCTGATCACAGATACGCAGTATTTT
CSASRDLITDTQYF